This TCR beta chain was sequenced in a study of T cell repertoires in cytomegalovirus infection. TCRdb used MiXCR to reprocess the reads, holding one entry per CDR3 protein. The data show 210,000 or so distinct CDR3 sequences, around 6.4% seen once. General study points: The cumulative frequency of public TCR beta families identified carriers of CMV plus the relevant HLA.

This clonotype was detected ten times or more. Its antigen is as yet unknown. Germline CDR1 ENHRY, CDR2 SYGVKD. The CDR3 spans 11 residues. V lost 3 bases and J lost 8, with 5 bases in between. The receptor was isolated from a human donor in good health (CMV status not recorded). Some clones in this sample may be carry-over from other donors' samples. The sample was PBMCs. The chain carries TRBV10-3 and TRBJ2-1, with unresolved D. CDR3 nucleotides: TGTGCCATCAGTGACATTTATGAGCAGTTCTTC. Its translation is CAISDIYEQFF.